The entry below describes one T cell receptor (beta chain). Generated by immunoSEQ multiplex PCR, the TCRdb table keeps only in-frame clones and is missing some. The sample includes 150,000 or so clones, 87% of them seen just once. The source of the sample is a study of blood T cell repertoires in COVID-19. Across the study: Samples of COVID-19 (acute and convalescent) were obtained from the United States, Italy and Spain.

The germline gives CDR1 SGHAT, CDR2 FQNNGV. V lost 4 bases, J lost 4 bases, and 4 bases stayed unmatched. This CDR3 spans 14 amino acids. The sample comprised PBMCs or T cells enriched from blood (not recorded which). The V call is TRBV11-2, the J call TRBJ1-2; 9 bases agree with TRBD1. The clonotype comes from a woman aged 40-49 years who had been exposed to COVID-19. The CDR3 is CASSSGTGPYGYTF. CDR3 in DNA: TGTGCCAGCAGCTCCGGGACAGGGCCCTATGGCTACACCTTC.